Sequencing of this TCR beta chain was carried out in a study of beta chain features in type 1 diabetes. Study-level background: The number of sorted cells examined across all samples was some 100 million. Findings and limits, study-wide: The analysis here could not establish whether HLA type shapes TCRB rearrangement. Among patients with Type 1 diabetes, TCRB CDR3s were moderately but significantly shorter in every one of the four CD4+ subsets.

This clone was recorded a few times. The antigen is undetermined. From germline, CDR1 is GTSNPN and CDR2 SVGIG (reference sequence). CDR3 length: 11 residues. Trimming took off 0 bases at V and 7 bases at J, with 6 bases between the two ends. Sequenced material consisted of expressed TCRB transcripts (all of the isolated RNA was reverse transcribed). Profiling relied on immunoSEQ multiplex PCR, and the TCRdb table lists in-frame clones only, not all of them. The sample records 310,000 or so clones, roughly a tenth being singletons. The receptor's source is a man aged 25-45 years with type 1 diabetes. Sequences were obtained from central memory CD4+ T cells from blood. The rearrangement uses TRBV30 and TRBJ1-2; D ambiguous. The CDR3 reads CAWSVRSGYTF. The CDR3 DNA reads as TGTGCCTGGAGTGTGAGGAGTGGCTACACCTTC.